The next 27 T cell receptor beta chains were all read from a single sample in a study of OX40 agonist ivuxolimab in advanced cancers. Assay used: immunoSEQ multiplex PCR; TCRdb lists only in-frame clones, some missing. Seen here are approximately 100,000 clones, about 90% observed once, and the top ten hold about 1.5%. The source material was CD4+ or CD8+ T cells sorted from blood, sampled in a trial of the OX40 agonist ivuxolimab. These receptors came from an adult with an advanced solid tumor such as melanoma, head and neck, liver or kidney cancer.

The chain carries TRBV19 and TRBJ2-7, with 7 positions matching TRBD1. Losses at the gene ends were 1 base for V and 2 bases for J; bases not matched to a gene: 2. The CDR3 is made up of 14 amino acids. CDR1 and CDR2 (germline): LNHDA, SQIVND (reference sequence). The CDR3 region has the DNA TGTGCCAGTAGTATAGGGGGACAGCCCTACGAGCAGTACTTC. Translated: CASSIGGQPYEQYF.

This clone showed up just once. The J gene is TRBJ2-5, the V gene TRBV5-1; D may match TRBD1 or TRBD2 (5 bases each). CDR3 length: 15 amino acids. Germline loops: CDR1 SGHRS, CDR2 YFSETQ. Between the trimmed V and J ends, which lost 4 bases and 3 bases, there was a span of 16 bases. The CDR3 region has the DNA TGCGCCAGCAGCCCAAGAGCCGGGACGAAAGAGACCCAGTACTTC. Protein product: CASSPRAGTKETQYF.

The rearrangement links TRBV11-1 to TRBJ2-5, with 13 positions matching TRBD2. The germline V gene encodes CDR1 SGHAT and CDR2 FQDESV (reference sequence). The ends lost 5 bases at V and 5 bases at J; junction bases unmatched: 5. The CDR3 has 15 amino acids. The chain's CDR3 is CASSHGTSGMETQYF. CDR3 bases: TGTGCCAGCAGCCACGGGACTAGCGGGATGGAGACCCAGTACTTC. Together with reference TRBV11-1 and TRBJ2-5, the CDR3 gives the full variable domain: EAEVAQSPRYKITEKSQAVAFWCDPISGHATLYWYRQILGQGPELLVQFQDESVVDDSQLPKDRFSAERLKGVDSTLKIQPAELGDSAMYLCASSHGTSGMETQYFGPGTRLLVL.

This chain uses TRBV6-1 with TRBJ2-1; D perhaps matches TRBD2 (5 bases). V was shortened by 6 bases and J by 0 bases, with 12 bases between the two germline ends. The CDR3 has 15 residues. Germline loops: CDR1 MNHNS, CDR2 SASEGT. CDR3 DNA: TGTGCCAGCAGGGAGGACGTGAGCTCCTACAATGAGCAGTTCTTC. This codes for CASREDVSSYNEQFF.

The CDR3 is CASNAPPYGYTF. The CDR3 coding sequence is TGTGCCAGTAATGCGCCCCCCTATGGCTACACCTTC. The chain links TRBV19 to TRBJ1-2; no clear D gene. The CDR3 totals 12 residues. Trimming removed 7 bases from V and 4 bases from J, with 10 bases in between. Germline CDR1 LNHDA, CDR2 SQIVND (reference sequence).

This chain joins TRBV4-2 and TRBJ1-4; D is unclear. Trimming pared 2 bases from V and 8 bases from J, leaving 12 bases between. This CDR3 has 14 residues. Germline V gene lookup returns CDR1 LGHNA and CDR2 YNFKEQ. In DNA form, the CDR3 reads TGTGCCAGCAGCCAACCCCAGGTTGGAGAAAAACTGTTTTTT. This codes for CASSQPQVGEKLFF.

With respect to this clone: An end of the junction does not agree with germline; a read error may underlie this. V and J are TRBV5-6 and TRBJ2-2; D tentatively reads TRBD1 or TRBD2 (5 bases each). Per the germline V gene, CDR1 is SGHDT and CDR2 is YYEEEE. The CDR3 runs to 14 residues. In nucleotides, the CDR3 is TGTGCCAGCAGCTCGGTAGTCGGACACCGGGGAGCTGTTTTT. Amino acids: CASSSVVGHRGAVF.

The V and J genes are TRBV5-6 and TRBJ2-7, with TRBD2 matching over 10 bases. There are 14 residues in the CDR3. After removal of 0 bases from V and 6 bases from J, the junction contained 3 bases not matched to a gene. Per germline, CDR1 SGHDT and CDR2 YYEEEE. The CDR3 here is CASSLERTSGEQYF. CDR3 nucleotides: TGTGCCAGCAGCTTGGAAAGGACTAGCGGCGAGCAGTACTTC. Complete variable domain (other parts from reference TRBV5-6 and TRBJ2-7): DAGVTQSPTHLIKTRGQQVTLRCSPKSGHDTVSWYQQALGQGPQFIFQYYEEEERQRGNFPDRFSGHQFPNYSSELNVNALLLGDSALYLCASSLERTSGEQYFGPGTRLTVT.

In nucleotides, the CDR3 is TGTGCCAGCAGCTTAAGCGGGAGGTCGCCGGGAGAGCAGTTCTTC. Protein product: CASSLSGRSPGEQFF. V and J are TRBV11-1 and TRBJ2-1; the match to TRBD2 covers 9 bases. Per the germline V gene, CDR1 is SGHAT and CDR2 is FQDESV (reference sequence). This CDR3 region has 15 residues. J was trimmed by 10 bases and V by 2 bases; bases with no gene match: 9.

This chain links TRBV19 with TRBJ1-4; 7 bases map to TRBD1. Trimming cost V 6 bases and J 4 bases; bases outside gene matches: 2. Germline CDR1 is LNHDA and CDR2 is SQIVND (reference sequence). This CDR3 has 13 residues. The CDR3 DNA reads as TGTGCCAGTAGAGGGGGCCTTAATGAAAAACTGTTTTTT. Its translation: CASRGGLNEKLFF.

J is TRBJ2-1 and V is TRBV19; 9 bases fit TRBD1. The V and J ends lost 5 bases and 9 bases, in that order; junction bases with no gene match: 8. The CDR3 is 14 residues long. Looked up from germline, CDR1 is LNHDA and CDR2 is SQIVND (reference sequence). The CDR3 DNA follows: TGTGCCAGTAGTCTCTTACAGGGGGCGGGTGAGCAGTTCTTC. This encodes CASSLLQGAGEQFF.

The rearrangement uses TRBV19 and TRBJ1-3; the D gene is possibly TRBD1 (5 bases). CDR1 is LNHDA and CDR2 is SQIVND in the germline V gene (reference sequence). CDR3 length equals 18 residues. V lost 5 bases, J lost 0 bases, and 20 bases lay in between. CDR3 sequence: CASSEEQVSPVSGNTIYF. The DNA of the CDR3 is TGTGCCAGTAGTGAGGAACAGGTATCGCCGGTCTCTGGAAACACCATATATTTT.

The chain couples TRBV9 to TRBJ2-6; perhaps TRBD2 as D (6 bases). The CDR3 contains 17 residues. Trimming took 4 bases from V and 0 from J, leaving 14 bases between them. Germline V gives CDR1 SGDLS, CDR2 YYNGEE. The CDR3 nucleotides read TGTGCCAGCAGCTTAGCGGTGGGCGTCTCTGGGGCCAACGTCCTGACTTTC. Its protein product is CASSLAVGVSGANVLTF.

The gene calls are TRBV5-4 and TRBJ2-7; TRBD2 agrees at 9 bases. V dropped 0 bases and J dropped 0; count of bases not matched to a gene: 1. This CDR3 is built from 15 residues. The germline V gene encodes CDR1 SGHNT and CDR2 YYREEE (reference sequence). The CDR3 sequence: CASSLGLADSYEQYF. The DNA of the CDR3 is TGTGCCAGCAGCTTGGGACTAGCGGACTCCTACGAGCAGTACTTC.

V and J are TRBV28 and TRBJ1-5; weak D call: TRBD1 (6 bases). This CDR3 has 15 residues. Germline lookup yields CDR1 MDHEN and CDR2 SYDVKM. Trimming left V 7 bases short and J 1 base short, with 14 bases between. CDR3 region: CASTNYGTSNQPQHF. The CDR3 coding sequence is TGTGCCAGCACCAACTACGGGACAAGCAATCAGCCCCAGCATTTT. Using reference TRBV28 and TRBJ1-5 for the parts outside the CDR3, the full variable domain is DVKVTQSSRYLVKRTGEKVFLECVQDMDHENMFWYRQDPGLGLRLIYFSYDVKMKEKGDIPEGYSVSREKKERFSLILESASTNQTSMYLCASTNYGTSNQPQHFGDGTRLSIL.

The sample holds one count of this clone. This chain connects TRBV29-1 to TRBJ2-3; D is unresolved. V dropped 4 bases and J dropped 3 bases, with 11 bases sitting between them. Germline loops: CDR1 SQVTM, CDR2 ANQGSEA. The CDR3 runs 13 residues. CDR3 residues: CSVVVWSTDTQYF. The CDR3 DNA reads as TGCAGCGTTGTCGTATGGTCGACAGATACGCAGTATTTT.

The chain couples TRBV7-2 to TRBJ2-7; 9 positions match TRBD1. The CDR3 has 15 amino acids. From germline, CDR1 is SGHTA and CDR2 FQGNSA. J was trimmed by 3 bases and V by 5 bases; bases with no gene match: 8. CDR3 sequence reads: CASSEGTGYYYEQYF. CDR3 nucleotides: TGTGCCAGCAGCGAAGGGACAGGGTACTACTACGAGCAGTACTTC.

The chain recombines TRBV28 with TRBJ2-2; the D gene is possibly TRBD2 (6 bases). Germline loops: CDR1 MDHEN, CDR2 SYDVKM. The germline V and J ends were trimmed by 1 base and 9 bases, with 15 bases remaining between them. This CDR3 region has 15 residues. The CDR3 region is CASSLYWTNSRELFF. For the CDR3, the DNA is TGTGCCAGCAGTTTATATTGGACTAACAGCCGGGAGCTGTTTTTT.

The chain carries TRBV7-8 and TRBJ1-4, with D hard to call. The germline CDR1 and CDR2 sequences are SGHVS and FQNEAQ. Deletions cut 2 bases from V and 8 bases from J, with 9 bases between. CDR3 length: 13 amino acids. The DNA for the CDR3 is TGTGCCAGCAGCTTAATTCGCGGCGAAAAACTGTTTTTT. Translated, it gives CASSLIRGEKLFF.

This clone was observed once. V and J are TRBV6-4 and TRBJ1-2; no definite D call. The length of the CDR3 is 13 residues. Trimming removed 6 bases from V and 2 bases from J, with 10 bases in between. Germline CDR1 is MRHNA and CDR2 is SNTAGT. This CDR3 reads CASRASGNYGYTF. The CDR3 DNA sequence: TGTGCCAGCAGGGCCTCGGGGAACTATGGCTACACCTTC.

V gene TRBV6-5 combines with J gene TRBJ2-7, with D unclear. Trimming pared 1 base from V and 0 bases from J, leaving 13 bases between. Per the germline V gene, CDR1 is MNHEY and CDR2 is SVGAGI. The CDR3 spans 16 residues. The CDR3 nucleotides read TGTGCCAGCAGTTACTTGACGGGTAGGAGCTCCTACGAGCAGTACTTC. It specifies CASSYLTGRSSYEQYF.

This sequence joins TRBV4-1 and TRBJ2-7; a weak D match, TRBD2 (13 bases). The CDR3 length is 19 residues. Germline CDR1 MGHRA, CDR2 YSYEKL. Trimming left V 3 bases short and J 3 bases short, with 27 bases between. The CDR3 protein is CASSQGTGGTSGRVYEQYF. The CDR3 bases are TGCGCCAGCAGCCAGGGGACAGGGGGCACTAGCGGGAGGGTCTACGAGCAGTACTTC.

The chain has TRBV4-1 and TRBJ2-1, with D possibly matching TRBD2 (5 bases). Trimming left V 1 base short and J 9 bases short, with 10 bases between. Germline CDR1 reads MGHRA; CDR2 reads YSYEKL. CDR3 size: 13 residues. This CDR3 reads CASSQVGGGEQFF. CDR3 DNA: TGCGCCAGCAGCCAAGTAGGAGGTGGTGAGCAGTTCTTC.

The chain has TRBV7-2 and TRBJ1-3; weak D call: TRBD1 (5 bases). CDR3 size: 16 residues. The V gene's germline CDR1 is SGHTA and CDR2 FQGNSA. The V end lost 4 bases, the J end lost 2 bases, and 15 bases lay between the germline ends. CDR3: CASSWTLPEAGNTIYF. In DNA, the CDR3 is TGTGCCAGCAGCTGGACACTGCCCGAAGCTGGAAACACCATATATTTT.

The table lists this clone with a count of one. The chain employs TRBV7-3 and TRBJ1-1; 8 nucleotides align to TRBD1. The CDR3 has 15 residues. Trimming removed 3 bases from V and 1 base from J; junction bases left unmatched: 4. The germline V gene encodes CDR1 SGHTA and CDR2 FQGTGA. The CDR3 region has the DNA TGTGCCAGCAGCTTGACAGGGGTCTGGAACACTGAAGCTTTCTTT. It is translated as CASSLTGVWNTEAFF. The full variable domain, its missing parts supplied by reference TRBV7-3 and TRBJ1-1, is GAGVSQTPSNKVTEKGKYVELRCDPISGHTALYWYRQSLGQGPEFLIYFQGTGAADDSGLPNDRFFAVRPEGSVSTLKIQRTERGDSAVYLCASSLTGVWNTEAFFGQGTRLTVV.

The chain employs TRBV7-9 and TRBJ1-5; D remains unclear. V was trimmed by 4 bases and J by 4 bases, leaving 14 bases between them. Looked up from germline, CDR1 is SEHNR and CDR2 is FQNEAQ (reference sequence). This CDR3 contains 15 residues. The CDR3 DNA follows: TGTGCCAGCAGCTCCTATCCGGGCCCTAATCAGCCCCAGCATTTT. It encodes CASSSYPGPNQPQHF. The full variable domain, rest sourced from reference TRBV7-9 and TRBJ1-5, is DTGVSQNPRHKITKRGQNVTFRCDPISEHNRLYWYRQTLGQGPEFLTYFQNEAQLEKSRLLSDRFSAERPKGSFSTLEIQRTEQGDSAMYLCASSSYPGPNQPQHFGDGTRLSIL.

The table lists this clone with a few counts. DNA of the CDR3: TGTGCCAGCAGTTACCGAGGACAGGGGACCTATGGCTACACCTTC. This gives the protein CASSYRGQGTYGYTF. The V call is TRBV6-5, the J call TRBJ1-2; 9 bases are shared with TRBD1. This CDR3 is 15 amino acids long. Germline trimming cut 2 bases from V and 4 bases from J; bases unmatched to any gene: 5. Germline CDR1 and CDR2: MNHEY and SVGAGI.